Below, 17 T cell receptor beta chains from the same sample are listed, as sequenced in a study of T cell clonotyping in hematopoietic cell transplantation. TCRdb keeps only in-frame clones here, not all; method: immunoSEQ multiplex PCR. The table shows fewer than 45,000 clones, with 88% occurring only once. Material: peripheral blood mononuclear cells. All receptors derive from a woman between 35 and 50 years old in good health. Some clones in this sample may be carry-over from other donors' samples.

The chain uses TRBV19 and TRBJ2-6; D not resolved. The CDR3 covers 12 residues. Germline CDR1 reads LNHDA; CDR2 reads SQIVND (reference sequence). V lost 7 bases, J lost 0 bases, and 1 base lay in between. CDR3 residues: CASTSGANVLTF. CDR3 in DNA: TGTGCCAGTACCTCTGGGGCCAACGTCCTGACTTTC.

The chain carries TRBV28 and TRBJ1-1; D is ambiguous. Germline V gene lookup returns CDR1 MDHEN and CDR2 SYDVKM. The CDR3 runs 12 residues. Trimming left V 4 bases short and J 11 bases short, with 14 bases between. The CDR3 nucleotides read TGTGCCAGCAGTTCCCTCGGAGCTGGGGCTTTCTTT. The encoded protein is CASSSLGAGAFF.

The J gene is TRBJ1-2, the V gene TRBV21-1. TRBV21-1 is deemed a pseudogene. The CDR3 totals 20 residues. CDR3 sequence: CASSKEERGDRDSRNYGYTF. CDR3 bases: TGTGCCAGCAGCAAAGAGGAAAGAGGGGACCGGGATTCGAGGAACTATGGCTACACCTTC.

This rearrangement joins TRBV14 to TRBJ2-7; TRBD1 agrees at 7 bases. Per germline, CDR1 SGHDN and CDR2 FVKESK. The CDR3 spans 13 residues. Trimming at V came to 5 bases and at J to 0 bases, leaving 1 base not matched to a gene. The CDR3 loop is CASSGTASYEQYF. As DNA, the CDR3 is TGTGCCAGCAGCGGGACAGCCTCCTACGAGCAGTACTTC.

This clone is a singleton in its sample. The rearrangement links TRBV30 to TRBJ2-4; TRBD1 matches 7 bases. Germline V CDR1 and CDR2: GTSNPN, SVGIG (reference sequence). V shed 8 bases, J shed 0 bases, and the junction held 13 bases outside the gene matches. The CDR3 is 16 amino acids. The CDR3 loop is CARDRVSHLAKNIQYF. Written as DNA, the CDR3 is TGTGCCCGGGACAGAGTTTCACACCTAGCCAAAAACATTCAGTACTTC.

The rearrangement links TRBV5-4 to TRBJ2-7; a weak D match, TRBD1 (6 bases). CDR1 is SGHNT and CDR2 is YYREEE in the germline V gene (reference sequence). Trimming stripped 5 bases from V and 3 bases from J, with 12 bases between. The CDR3 consists of 13 residues. The CDR3 DNA follows: TGTGCCAGCAGGAACAGGGACCTCTACGAGCAGTACTTC. Translated: CASRNRDLYEQYF.

The chain carries TRBV5-6 and TRBJ2-3, with D possibly being TRBD2 (5 bases). The CDR3 covers 13 residues. Germline values: CDR1 SGHDT, CDR2 YYEEEE. The germline V and J ends were trimmed by 5 bases and 5 bases, with 12 bases remaining between them. The CDR3, as DNA: TGTGCCAGCAGTCTGGGAGAGGGAGATACGCAGTATTTT. Protein product: CASSLGEGDTQYF.

The V and J genes are TRBV5-6 and TRBJ1-1; D unclear. Germline V gene sequence: CDR1 SGHDT, CDR2 YYEEEE. V was clipped by 3 bases and J by 1 base, with 10 bases between them. CDR3 length equals 14 residues. CDR3 loop: CASSWSGTNTEAFF. Written as DNA, the CDR3 is TGTGCCAGCAGCTGGTCAGGAACGAACACTGAAGCTTTCTTT.

The gene calls are TRBV30 and TRBJ2-7; the D call may be TRBD1 or TRBD2 (5 bases each). Per the germline V gene, CDR1 is GTSNPN and CDR2 is SVGIG (reference sequence). This CDR3 has 14 amino acids. The ends were cut back, 4 bases at V and 3 bases at J, with 16 bases in the middle. The CDR3 bases are TGTGCCTGGAACGAGGGGACGTCAGGCTACGAGCAGTACTTC. Amino acid sequence: CAWNEGTSGYEQYF.

This chain links TRBV4-2 with TRBJ2-1; maybe TRBD2 (6 bases). Germline-derived CDR1 and CDR2 are LGHNA and YNFKEQ. This CDR3 is built from 16 residues. V was pared by 1 base and J by 0 bases, with 10 bases between. The CDR3 nucleotides read TGTGCCAGCAGCCAAGGTCGGGGGAGCTCCTACAATGAGCAGTTCTTC. Encoded protein: CASSQGRGSSYNEQFF.

This chain links TRBV29-1 with TRBJ1-4; 12 positions match TRBD1. Germline V gives CDR1 SQVTM, CDR2 ANQGSEA. V lost 7 bases to trimming and J lost 7 bases; unmatched junction nucleotides: 4. The CDR3 runs 13 residues. The CDR3 reads CSAGTGGGEKLFF. The CDR3 bases are TGCAGCGCAGGGACAGGGGGCGGTGAAAAACTGTTTTTT.

The chain links TRBV6-1 to TRBJ1-5, with D possibly TRBD1 on 5 matching bases. Trimming removed 4 bases at V and 3 bases at J, with 10 bases between. CDR3 length equals 14 residues. CDR1 and CDR2 (germline): MNHNS, SASEGT. CDR3 sequence reads: CASSAYRSNQPQHF. CDR3 DNA sequence: TGTGCCAGCAGTGCATACAGGTCCAATCAGCCCCAGCATTTT.

The V call is TRBV19, the J call TRBJ2-1, with D unclear. Trimming pared 1 base from V and 4 bases from J, leaving 8 bases between. The CDR3 has 14 residues. The germline V gene encodes CDR1 LNHDA and CDR2 SQIVND (reference sequence). The CDR3 DNA reads TGTGCCAGTAGTATAGTGGGCGTTTACAATGAGCAGTTCTTC. This encodes CASSIVGVYNEQFF.

This chain joins TRBV19 and TRBJ1-2; D not resolved. The V end was cut by 5 bases, the J end by 6 bases, with 13 bases between. CDR1 LNHDA and CDR2 SQIVND come from the germline V gene (reference sequence). The CDR3 covers 13 residues. CDR3 in amino acids: CASSAGIANGYTF. The CDR3 bases are TGTGCCAGTAGTGCCGGGATAGCTAATGGCTACACCTTC.

The rearrangement links TRBV7-2 to TRBJ2-7; D is possibly TRBD2 (5 bases). Germline CDR1 SGHTA, CDR2 FQGNSA. CDR3 length equals 15 residues. V shed 1 base and J shed 2 bases, with 12 bases lying between them. This CDR3 reads CASSLGPRLTYEQYF. CDR3 in DNA: TGTGCCAGCAGCTTAGGCCCTCGACTAACCTACGAGCAGTACTTC.

This clone was recorded once. The rearrangement joins TRBV7-2 to TRBJ2-7, with a possible D match to TRBD1 (6 bases). CDR3 length: 15 amino acids. V dropped 1 base and J dropped 3 bases, with 13 bases sitting between them. CDR1 and CDR2 from the germline V gene are SGHTA and FQGNSA. The CDR3 spells CASSLDGTKVYEQYF. For the CDR3, the DNA is TGTGCCAGCAGCTTAGACGGGACAAAAGTCTACGAGCAGTACTTC.

The CDR3 spells CASSVEEGNQPQHF. CDR3 sequence (DNA): TGTGCCAGCAGCGTAGAAGAGGGGAATCAGCCCCAGCATTTT. The V and J genes are TRBV9 and TRBJ1-5, with D possibly matching TRBD1 (5 bases). V lost 0 bases and J lost 4, with 8 bases in between. The CDR3 spans 14 residues. Per germline, CDR1 SGDLS and CDR2 YYNGEE.